Sequencing of this T cell receptor (beta chain) was carried out in a study of radiotherapy plus CTLA-4 blockade in lung cancer. Across the whole study: An objective response was seen in about 18% of patients, and disease control in 25% to 40%.

Sequencing was performed with immunoSEQ multiplex PCR; in TCRdb, only in-frame clones are kept and a portion is missing. The sample shows about 39,000 clones, 79% of them seen only once. V lost 2 bases and J 2 bases, leaving 9 bases between the germline ends. Germline-derived CDR1 and CDR2 are KGHSH and LQKENI. The CDR3 contains 14 residues. On this clone itself: No antigen is known for it.

Notes on the study in general: Best predicting response, reportedly, were early blood T cell clone dynamics, with interferon-beta. Radiotherapy plus ipilimumab was followed by expansion in blood of tumor-derived TCR clones.

The genes are TRBV18 and TRBJ1-2; D is possibly TRBD1 (6 bases). The specimen comprised peripheral blood, sampled from a patient treated with radiotherapy plus ipilimumab. The clonotype was recovered from a human donor with non-small cell lung cancer that progressed on radiotherapy plus ipilimumab. CDR3: CASSPITGNYGYTF. The CDR3, as DNA: TGTGCCAGCTCACCAATAACAGGGAACTATGGCTACACCTTC.